Each of the 15 T cell receptor beta chains below was sequenced from the same sample in a study of spatial heterogeneity in lung cancer. Time point in this sample: sample taken at primary tumor resection. Unsorted whole RNA from tumor, nontumor lung or frozen PBMC underwent sequencing. TCRdb processed the 5' RACE reads anew with MiXCR; each CDR3 protein has one entry. The profile shows 3,000 or so distinct CDR3 sequences, approximately 8.5% of them singletons. The sequences come from normal lung tissue next to the tumor, collected at surgery. The receptors stem from a male donor with early-stage non-small cell lung cancer.

This clonotype was counted many times. As an off-target read in a library built for alpha chains, this beta chain has a frequency of little significance. The chain employs TRBV18 and TRBJ2-3; D gene unclear. V was pared by 2 bases and J by 5 bases, with 5 bases between. CDR1 and CDR2 from the germline V gene are KGHSH and LQKENI. The CDR3 is 12 residues long. The CDR3 nucleotides are TGTGCCAGCTCACCATCGGAAGATACGCAGTATTTT. Encoded protein: CASSPSEDTQYF.

This clonotype has a count of ten or more. Within a library made for alpha chains, this beta chain is off target, and its count is uninformative. The chain links TRBV20-1 to TRBJ2-7; perhaps TRBD2 as D (6 bases). Trimming pared 1 base from V and 0 bases from J, leaving 10 bases between. Germline values: CDR1 DFQATT, CDR2 SNEGSKA (reference sequence). The CDR3 contains 14 residues. CDR3 sequence reads: CSARGGTVSYEQYF. CDR3 DNA: TGCAGTGCTAGAGGCGGGACTGTCTCCTACGAGCAGTACTTC.

The table lists this clonotype with many counts. Because the library targeted alpha chains, this beta chain is an off-target read whose size means little. V usage is TRBV5-1 and J usage is TRBJ1-1; perhaps TRBD1 as D (5 bases). The CDR3 spans 14 residues. In germline, CDR1 is SGHRS, CDR2 YFSETQ. V was cut by 0 bases and J by 3 bases, with 9 bases left in between. The CDR3 bases are TGCGCCAGCAGCTTGGACCAGGGTCACACTGAAGCTTTCTTT. This translates into CASSLDQGHTEAFF.

In its sample, this clonotype is medium-sized. This beta chain slipped into a library made for alpha chains as a stray read, so its size is not meaningful. This chain connects TRBV28 to TRBJ2-1, with D perhaps TRBD1 or TRBD2 (6 bases each). This CDR3 is built from 15 residues. CDR1 is MDHEN and CDR2 is SYDVKM in the germline V gene. V was cut by 4 bases and J by 10 bases, with 20 bases left in between. CDR3 in amino acids: CASSYGGRAGPEQFF. CDR3 DNA sequence: TGTGCCAGCAGTTACGGGGGCAGGGCGGGACCCGAGCAGTTCTTC. Based on the CDR3 plus reference TRBV28 and TRBJ2-1, the full variable domain is DVKVTQSSRYLVKRTGEKVFLECVQDMDHENMFWYRQDPGLGLRLIYFSYDVKMKEKGDIPEGYSVSREKKERFSLILESASTNQTSMYLCASSYGGRAGPEQFFGPGTRLTVL.

This clonotype is labeled medium-sized. This beta chain is off target for a library built for alpha chains, so its abundance means little. The CDR3 spells CASSSPAPKNIQYF. The DNA of the CDR3 is TGTGCCAGCAGTTCCCCGGCGCCTAAAAACATTCAGTACTTC. The rearrangement joins TRBV28 to TRBJ2-4; unclear D gene. Germline V gene data show CDR1 as MDHEN and CDR2 as SYDVKM. The CDR3 consists of 14 residues. Trimming pared 4 bases from V and 4 bases from J, leaving 11 bases between.

In its sample, this clonotype was seen many times. This beta chain is an off-target read within a library intended for alpha chains, so its frequency means little. The genes are TRBV27 and TRBJ2-1; D not certain. Trimming stripped 5 bases from V and 7 bases from J, with 15 bases between. The CDR3 runs 14 residues. Germline V gene data show CDR1 as MNHEY and CDR2 as SMNVEV (reference sequence). CDR3 region: CASSPEPSGNEQFF. CDR3 bases: TGTGCCAGCAGTCCGGAGCCCTCTGGGAATGAGCAGTTCTTC.

This clonotype is medium-sized. Since it is a stray read in a library aimed at alpha chains, this beta chain has a size that is not meaningful. The V call is TRBV29-1, the J call TRBJ2-1; TRBD2 aligns across 14 bases. CDR3 length: 16 residues. Trimming cost V 3 bases and J 4 bases; bases outside gene matches: 5. Germline V lookup: CDR1 SQVTM, CDR2 ANQGSEA. The CDR3 DNA is TGCAGCGTTGAGGGACTAGCGGGAGTTCTTTACAATGAGCAGTTCTTC. Translation gives CSVEGLAGVLYNEQFF.

This clonotype is medium-sized. Since the library was made to target alpha chains, this beta chain is a stray read and its abundance is not meaningful. V usage is TRBV7-9 and J usage is TRBJ2-1; D remains ambiguous. The V end was cut by 5 bases, the J end by 0 bases, with 11 bases between. This CDR3 has 15 amino acids. The germline V gene has CDR1 SEHNR and CDR2 FQNEAQ (reference sequence). CDR3 sequence reads: CASSPRGNSYNEQFF. CDR3 DNA sequence: TGTGCCAGCAGCCCTCGTGGGAACTCCTACAATGAGCAGTTCTTC.

This clonotype is medium-sized. This beta chain lies outside the target of a library built for alpha chains; its clone size means little. The chain has TRBV3-1 and TRBJ2-2; TRBD2 matches at 13 bases. The length of the CDR3 is 18 residues. V trimming: 0 bases; J trimming: 6 bases; junction bases outside the gene matches: 7. CDR1 is LGHDT, CDR2 YNNKEL, per germline (reference sequence). CDR3 DNA: TGTGCCAGCAGCCAAGATACATGGGGACTAGCGGGATCCGGGGAGCTGTTTTTT. The encoded protein is CASSQDTWGLAGSGELFF.

Notes on this clonotype: This beta chain is a stray sequence in a library constructed for alpha chains; its clone size is not meaningful. This sequence joins TRBV5-4 and TRBJ2-3; 8 bases line up with TRBD2. This CDR3 is built from 16 residues. V dropped 7 bases and J dropped 2; count of bases not matched to a gene: 12. From germline, CDR1 is SGHNT and CDR2 YYREEE (reference sequence). The CDR3 DNA reads as TGTGCCAGCCAAAAGTTAGCGGGAAGAAACACAGATACGCAGTATTTT. Its translation: CASQKLAGRNTDTQYF.

This clonotype was observed a few times. This beta chain represents an off-target read in a library built for alpha chains; its size is of limited meaning. The chain combines TRBV30 with TRBJ2-1; D could derive from TRBD1 or TRBD2 (5 bases each). Trimming shortened V by 3 bases and J by 2 bases, and 14 bases separated the two germline ends. This CDR3 is built from 15 residues. In germline, CDR1 is GTSNPN, CDR2 SVGIG (reference sequence). The CDR3 spells CAWRGVPGTYNEQFF. CDR3 bases: TGTGCCTGGAGGGGGGTTCCGGGCACCTACAATGAGCAGTTCTTC.

In this sample, this clonotype is medium-sized. A junction boundary mismatches the germline segment, possibly from a read error. This beta chain appears as a stray read in a library generated for alpha chains; its size is not informative. This chain connects TRBV7-2 to TRBJ2-1, with TRBD2 as a possible D gene (6 bases). Germline V lookup: CDR1 SGHTA, CDR2 FQGNSA. There are 15 residues in the CDR3. The DNA for the CDR3 is TGTGCCAGCAGCATAGCCGGGAGCTCCTACAATGAGCAGTTCTTC. Protein: CASSIAGSSYNEQFF.

Relative to its sample, this clonotype is medium-sized. This beta chain is a stray sequence in a library constructed for alpha chains; its clone size is not meaningful. This chain joins TRBV30 and TRBJ2-1; D gene uncertain. Germline V gene sequence: CDR1 GTSNPN, CDR2 SVGIG (reference sequence). The germline V and J ends were trimmed by 0 bases and 0 bases, with 9 bases remaining between them. The CDR3 contains 15 residues. The CDR3 loop reads CAWSVLSSSYNEQFF. CDR3 sequence (DNA): TGTGCCTGGAGTGTACTCAGTAGCTCCTACAATGAGCAGTTCTTC.

By sample share, this clonotype is medium-sized. As an off-target read in a library built for alpha chains, this beta chain has a frequency of little significance. The chain joins TRBV7-9 to TRBJ1-1; D gene unclear. This CDR3 is 15 amino acids long. Between the trimmed V and J ends, which lost 3 bases and 1 base, there was a span of 12 bases. Germline CDR1 SEHNR, CDR2 FQNEAQ (reference sequence). The CDR3 DNA reads as TGTGCCAGCAGCTTCCCATCTACAGCGAACACTGAAGCTTTCTTT. This translates into CASSFPSTANTEAFF.

By proportion, this clonotype is medium-sized. This beta chain is an unintended read in a library built for alpha chains; its size means little. The gene calls are TRBV29-1 and TRBJ1-1, with D perhaps matching TRBD1 (5 bases). Germline CDR1 reads SQVTM; CDR2 reads ANQGSEA. V lost 4 bases and J 2 bases, leaving 17 bases between the germline ends. There are 15 residues in the CDR3. The CDR3 DNA reads as TGCAGCGTTGCCCGACAGCTCACCTCTAACACTGAAGCTTTCTTT. Translating gives CSVARQLTSNTEAFF. Together with reference TRBV29-1 and TRBJ1-1, the CDR3 gives the full variable domain: SAVISQKPSRDICQRGTSLTIQCQVDSQVTMMFWYRQQPGQSLTLIATANQGSEATYESGFVIDKFPISRPNLTFSTLTVSNMSPEDSSIYLCSVARQLTSNTEAFFGQGTRLTVV.